The next 11 T cell receptor beta chains were all read from a single sample in a study of glioma-infiltrating T cells listed by TCRdb under 2016. Sequencing was performed on an Illumina MiSeq. TCR alpha and beta CDR3 regions were amplified with the iRepertoire nested amplicon-rescue multiplex PCR (arm-PCR) platform from RNA. Using fastp at Q25 and MiXCR, TCRdb reprocessed the public reads and kept productive beta chains. Every entry covers one CDR3 protein and lists the most common genes and DNA from its rows. The sample table holds about 12,000 distinct CDR3 sequences, of which roughly 29% were seen once. The top ten clones comprise 40% to 55% of the sample. The sequencing input was glioma tissue, nonneoplastic brain tissue, or PBMCs (not recorded which). The receptor set was obtained from a human donor with low-grade glioma or glioblastoma, undergoing nonglioma brain surgery, or in good health (not recorded which).

This clonotype appeared once. Possible read error: a much larger clone is one base away. This chain links TRBV20-1 with TRBJ2-5; D perhaps matches TRBD2 (5 bases). The CDR3 covers 13 residues. Germline V gives CDR1 DFQATT, CDR2 SNEGSKA (reference sequence). As DNA, the CDR3 is TGCAGTGCTAGCGGGATACGTCAAGATACCCAGTACTTC. Translating gives CSASGIRQDTQYF.

This clonotype occurred a few times. J is TRBJ2-4 and V is TRBV3-1, with 12 bases matching TRBD2. This CDR3 has 19 amino acids. Germline V gives CDR1 LGHDT, CDR2 YNNKEL (reference sequence). With V trimmed by 5 bases and J by 0 bases, 11 bases remained unmatched. In nucleotides, the CDR3 is TGTGCCAGCAGCTCTGGTGGACTAGCGGGAATGCTAGCCAAAAACATTCAGTACTTC. Protein product: CASSSGGLAGMLAKNIQYF.

J is TRBJ2-3 and V is TRBV20-1; 13 bases line up with TRBD2. Trimming removed 1 base from V and 2 bases from J; junction bases left unmatched: 6. Germline CDR1 DFQATT, CDR2 SNEGSKA (reference sequence). The CDR3 is 17 residues long. The CDR3 region is CSARAEGLAGLTDTQYF. The CDR3 nucleotides read TGCAGTGCTAGAGCCGAGGGACTAGCGGGACTCACAGATACGCAGTATTTT.

This clonotype has a count of ten or more. This chain connects TRBV20-1 to TRBJ1-3; 8 bases agree with TRBD1. The germline V gene encodes CDR1 DFQATT and CDR2 SNEGSKA (reference sequence). Germline trimming cut 0 bases from V and 0 bases from J; bases unmatched to any gene: 13. The CDR3 is 19 amino acids. CDR3 coding DNA: TGCAGTGCTAGAGATCGCCCATTCGACAGGGGCTACTCTGGAAACACCATATATTTT. It translates to CSARDRPFDRGYSGNTIYF.

This clonotype was observed many times. The rearrangement uses TRBV6-6 and TRBJ2-1; D not resolved. This CDR3 is 14 amino acids long. The ends were cut back, 2 bases at V and 5 bases at J, with 10 bases in the middle. The germline V gene encodes CDR1 MNHNY and CDR2 SVGAGI (reference sequence). The DNA of the CDR3 is TGTGCCAGCAGTTACGCTAGATTAAACAATGAGCAGTTCTTC. Amino acid sequence: CASSYARLNNEQFF.

V usage is TRBV30 and J usage is TRBJ2-7; no clear D. Germline V gene sequence: CDR1 GTSNPN, CDR2 SVGIG (reference sequence). The length of the CDR3 is 14 residues. Trimming stripped 2 bases from V and 3 bases from J, with 14 bases between. Written as DNA, the CDR3 is TGTGCCTGGAGTCGGAATACCTCGTACTACGAGCAGTACTTC. It is translated as CAWSRNTSYYEQYF.

This clonotype has a single count. The genes are TRBV27 and TRBJ1-6, with 9 bases identical to TRBD1. The germline CDR1 and CDR2 sequences are MNHEY and SMNVEV (reference sequence). The length of the CDR3 is 15 residues. V lost 4 bases to trimming and J lost 9 bases; unmatched junction nucleotides: 7. This chain's CDR3 is CASSSKQGAISPLHF. Written as DNA, the CDR3 is TGTGCCAGCAGTTCGAAACAGGGGGCGATTTCACCCCTCCACTTT.

This clonotype was counted many times. This chain links TRBV6-1 with TRBJ2-1, with D tentatively TRBD2 (5 bases). CDR3 length: 13 residues. The V and J ends lost 8 bases and 1 base respectively, with 9 bases between them. Germline CDR1 reads MNHNS; CDR2 reads SASEGT. The chain's CDR3 is CASGRESYNEQFF. The CDR3 nucleotides are TGTGCCAGCGGGAGAGAATCCTACAATGAGCAGTTCTTC.

This clonotype was detected once. The CDR3 carries no conserved terminal phenylalanine or tryptophan, so it likely arises from a read error. The rearrangement uses TRBV7-3 and TRBJ1-1, with D possibly being TRBD1 (6 bases). The germline V gene encodes CDR1 SGHTA and CDR2 FQGTGA. CDR3 length equals 14 residues. The germline V and J ends were trimmed by 6 bases and 7 bases, with 18 bases remaining between them. Here the CDR3 reads CASSRSDSPYEAFY. The CDR3 DNA reads as TGTGCCAGCAGTCGGTCGGACAGCCCTTATGAAGCTTTCTAT.

This chain joins TRBV25-1 and TRBJ2-7; 7 bases align to TRBD1. V dropped 2 bases and J dropped 2; count of bases not matched to a gene: 12. CDR3 length equals 17 residues. Germline lookup yields CDR1 MGHDK and CDR2 SYGVNS. For the CDR3, the DNA is TGTGCCAGCAGTGAACGCAGCACCCGGGACAGAACCTACGAGCAGTACTTC. It specifies CASSERSTRDRTYEQYF.

The rearrangement links TRBV29-1 to TRBJ2-2; no definite D call. This CDR3 spans 13 amino acids. Germline V gene data show CDR1 as SQVTM and CDR2 as ANQGSEA. V shed 7 bases and J shed 3 bases, with 12 bases lying between them. The CDR3 coding sequence is TGCAGCGCTTTCGAAATCGACACCGGGGAGCTGTTTTTT. This sequence encodes CSAFEIDTGELFF.